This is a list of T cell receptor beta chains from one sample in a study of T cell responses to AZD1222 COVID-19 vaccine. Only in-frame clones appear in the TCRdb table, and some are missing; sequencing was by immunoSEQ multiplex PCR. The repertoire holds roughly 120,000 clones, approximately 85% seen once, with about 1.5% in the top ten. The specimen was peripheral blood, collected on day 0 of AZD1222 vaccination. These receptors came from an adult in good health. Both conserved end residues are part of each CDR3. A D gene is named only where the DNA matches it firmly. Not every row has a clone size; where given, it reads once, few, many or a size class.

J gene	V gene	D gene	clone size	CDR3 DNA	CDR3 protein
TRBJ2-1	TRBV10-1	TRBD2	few	TGCGCCAGCAGCCAATGGACTAGCGGGGGTCATGAGCAGTTCTTC	CASSQWTSGGHEQFF
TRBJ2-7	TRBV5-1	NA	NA	TGCGCCAGCAGCTTGGCGTCCAGGCTACCCTACGAGCAGTACTTC	CASSLASRLPYEQYF
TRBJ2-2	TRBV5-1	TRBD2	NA	TGCGCCAGCAGCTTGGCGCCTAGCGGTTCGAACACCGGGGAGCTGTTTTTT	CASSLAPSGSNTGELFF
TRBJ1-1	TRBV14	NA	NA	TGTGCCAGCAGCCTTCGACAGCCTACTGGGGCTGAAGCTTTCTTT	CASSLRQPTGAEAFF
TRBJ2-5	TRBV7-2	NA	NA	TGTGCCAGCTGCCACTACAGGGCCCAAGAGACCCAGTACTTC	CASCHYRAQETQYF
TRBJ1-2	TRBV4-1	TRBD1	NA	TGCGCCAGCAGCCAACCCGACAGGGCAGCTAACTATGGCTACACCTTC	CASSQPDRAANYGYTF
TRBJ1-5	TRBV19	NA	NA	TGTGCCAGTAGTATAAGCCGGGGTGGCAATCAGCCCCAGCATTTT	CASSISRGGNQPQHF
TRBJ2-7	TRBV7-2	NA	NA	TGTGCCAGCAGCTTAGCTCCAGCCTACGAGCAGTACTTC	CASSLAPAYEQYF
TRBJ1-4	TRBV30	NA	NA	TGTGCCTGTACAATCGACAGGCAAACCGAAAAACTGTTTTTT	CACTIDRQTEKLFF
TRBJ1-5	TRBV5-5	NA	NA	TGTGCCAGCAGCTTGACCGCCCAAGTAAGGCCCCAGCATTTT	CASSLTAQVRPQHF
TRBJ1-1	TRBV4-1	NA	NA	TGCGCCAGCAGCGGTCCTCTGGCTGAAGCTTTCTTT	CASSGPLAEAFF
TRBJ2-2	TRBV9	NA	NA	TGTGCCAGCAGCGTAGGGAGTGGGGGGCCATCGAACACCGGGGAGCTGTTTTTT	CASSVGSGGPSNTGELFF
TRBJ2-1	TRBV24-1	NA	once	TGTGCCACCAGTGATTTGGCAACAGATGAGCAGTTCTTC	CATSDLATDEQFF
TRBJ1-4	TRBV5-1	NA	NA	TGCGCCAGCAGCTTCGCAGGGCGAAATGAAAAACTGTTTTTT	CASSFAGRNEKLFF
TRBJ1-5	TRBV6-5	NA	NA	TGTGCCAGCAGTCGAGAGGGGGGAAGTCAGCCCCAGCATTTT	CASSREGGSQPQHF
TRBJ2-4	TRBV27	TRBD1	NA	TGTGCCAGCAGTTCCCAGACAGGGTGGAGTATTCAGTACTTC	CASSSQTGWSIQYF
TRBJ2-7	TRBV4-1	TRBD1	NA	TGCGCCAGCAGCCAAGTACAATCTTGGAGACAGGGGGCTAACGAGCAGTACTTC	CASSQVQSWRQGANEQYF
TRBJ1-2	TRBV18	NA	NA	TGTGCCAGCTCACCACCCTTACTATTGGGAGGAGGTGGCTACACCTTC	CASSPPLLLGGGGYTF
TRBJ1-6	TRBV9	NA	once	TGTGCCAGCAGCGTCCAGCCTTATAATTCACCCCTCCACTTT	CASSVQPYNSPLHF
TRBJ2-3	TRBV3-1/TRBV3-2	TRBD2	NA	TGTGCCAGCAGCCCCTATGGGGGGTATACCTATAGCGGGAGGGGCACAGATACGCAGTATTTT	CASSPYGGYTYSGRGTDTQYF
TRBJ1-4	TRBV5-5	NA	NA	TGTGCCAGCAGCTTGGTGATGTTTGGTGGCAGCGGGAATTGGGAAAAACTGTTTTTT	CASSLVMFGGSGNWEKLFF
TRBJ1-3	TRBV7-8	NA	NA	TGTGCCAGCAGCGCTGGAACAGGGTCTGGAAACACCATATATTTT	CASSAGTGSGNTIYF
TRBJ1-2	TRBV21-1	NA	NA	TGTGCCAGCAGCCACGCCCCGACCCTTTATGGCTACACCTTC	CASSHAPTLYGYTF
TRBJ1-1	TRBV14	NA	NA	TGTGCCAGCAGCCAAGGACCGCATGAAGCTTTCTTT	CASSQGPHEAFF
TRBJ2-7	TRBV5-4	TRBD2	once	TGTGCCAGCAGCTCCCCCACCGGGACTAGCGGGCGCCCCTACGAGCAGTACTTC	CASSSPTGTSGRPYEQYF
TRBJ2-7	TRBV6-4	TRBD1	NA	TGTGCCAGCAGCCCAGGGACAGGAGATTTCTACGAGCAGTACTTC	CASSPGTGDFYEQYF
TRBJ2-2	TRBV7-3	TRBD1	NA	TGTGCCAGCAGCTCCCGGGACAGGGGGCTGATTGACACCGGGGAGCTGTTTTTT	CASSSRDRGLIDTGELFF
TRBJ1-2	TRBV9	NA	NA	TGTGCCAGCAGCGTAGCGGGTGGTGGCTACACCTTC	CASSVAGGGYTF
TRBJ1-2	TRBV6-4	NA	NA	TGTGCCAGCAGTGACAACCGAGAGGACTATGGCTACACCTTC	CASSDNREDYGYTF
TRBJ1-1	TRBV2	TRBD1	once	TGTGCCAGCAGTGACCACAGGGGCTGGCCCGTCGAGGCTTTCTTT	CASSDHRGWPVEAFF
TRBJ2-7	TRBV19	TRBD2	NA	TGTGCCAGCAGGCCTAGCGGGGCCTACGAGCAGTACTTC	CASRPSGAYEQYF
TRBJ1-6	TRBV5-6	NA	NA	TGTGCCAGCAGCACAAATTCACCCCTCCACTTT	CASSTNSPLHF
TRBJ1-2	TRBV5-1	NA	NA	TGCGCCAGCAGCTTGTCCCAGGGTAACTATGGCTACACCTTC	CASSLSQGNYGYTF
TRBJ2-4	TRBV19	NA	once	TGTGCCAGTAACAACGGGGGAAACATTCAGTACTTC	CASNNGGNIQYF
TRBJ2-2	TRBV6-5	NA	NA	TGTGCCAGCGCCCAAGTTCAGGGCTACACCGGGGAGCTGTTTTTT	CASAQVQGYTGELFF
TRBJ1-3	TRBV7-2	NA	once	TGTGCCAGCAGCTTAGGGGCAAACACCATATATTTT	CASSLGANTIYF
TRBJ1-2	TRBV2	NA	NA	TGTGCCAGCAGTGAAGCTAACTATGGCTACACCTTC	CASSEANYGYTF
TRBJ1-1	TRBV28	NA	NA	TGTGCCAGCAGTTTCCGGCCCTTTGAAGCTTTCTTT	CASSFRPFEAFF
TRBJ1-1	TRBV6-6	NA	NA	TGTGCCAGCAGTTACTTAGACAGTATGAACACTGAAGCTTTCTTT	CASSYLDSMNTEAFF
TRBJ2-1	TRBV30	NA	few	TGTGCCTGGGGGCAGGTTTTACAAGGAGAGCAGTTCTTC	CAWGQVLQGEQFF